This record concerns one T cell receptor (beta chain) sequence. What this receptor recognizes is not known. The sample holds no much larger clone one base away, and base qualities are not on file. TCRbeta CDR3 regions were amplified from genomic DNA using the immunoSEQ Assay, a bias-controlled multiplex PCR. As for the authors' bioinformatics: The number of nucleated cells in each sample was estimated by amplification of reference gene primers within the assay. To quantify the absolute abundance of each unique TCRbeta CDR3 rearrangement, sequence reads were collapsed and filtered. For each sample, productive Simpson clonality was calculated as the square root of Simpson's diversity index over productive rearrangements. Held by TCRdb, this immuneACCESS table contains in-frame sequences only and omits some clones. Under half of the omission traces to an unresolved V gene where checked; the cause of the rest is unknown. That table supplies the V and J calls and clone size; D and trimming were determined from the DNA. The sample table records about 84,000 clones; about four fifths of these occur just once. Jointly, the top ten make up around 39% of the sample.

This sample stems from a study of blood T cell repertoires in COVID-19 (dated by TCRdb to the early 2020s). Background on the whole study: The collaborator samples originated in the United States, Italy and Spain and spanned the acute and convalescent phases of COVID-19. The material from the prospective study consisted of cDNA or gDNA derived from T cells, B-cell-depleted T cells, or PBMCs. A freely available public database, intended as a resource for researchers studying the immune response to SARS-CoV-2, is where the repertoires were released. The samples were drawn from the first 160 participants of the ongoing ImmuneRACE study and from 950 to 1,500 subjects provided by 6 global collaborators. HLA class I and class II types, where available, came from metadata supplied by the sample provider rather than from assay-based typing. A de-identified subject ID, COVID-19 status, age in years and sex were almost always included in the sample metadata. The dataset comprised deeply sampled blood TCRbeta repertoires from subjects exposed to, actively infected with, or recovered from COVID-19. General findings and caveats noted by the study authors: Clinical and demographic metadata were provided uncurated, with the amount varying by source and participant.

V ends up 2 bases short and J 4 bases short, with an unmatched junction base count of 5. The CDR3 has 15 amino acids, counting the end cysteine and phenylalanine. CDR3 DNA only is kept here, 45 bases in frame from base 1. According to the germline V gene (reference sequence), CDR1 reads SGHKS and CDR2 reads YYEKEE. Whole blood was collected in K2EDTA tubes by collaborating institutions according to the institutions' own protocols. Collaborator samples were shipped for TCRbeta analysis as frozen whole blood, isolated PBMCs, or DNA extracted from either sample type. The sample comprised peripheral blood. The receptor was isolated from a man older than 75 with active or convalescent COVID-19. Here the chain combines TRBV5-5 and TRBJ2-7, with 11 bases aligning to TRBD2. The CDR3 region has the sequence CASSLGLAGLYEQYF. The DNA sequence follows: TGTGCCAGCAGCTTAGGACTAGCGGGCTTATACGAGCAGTACTTC.